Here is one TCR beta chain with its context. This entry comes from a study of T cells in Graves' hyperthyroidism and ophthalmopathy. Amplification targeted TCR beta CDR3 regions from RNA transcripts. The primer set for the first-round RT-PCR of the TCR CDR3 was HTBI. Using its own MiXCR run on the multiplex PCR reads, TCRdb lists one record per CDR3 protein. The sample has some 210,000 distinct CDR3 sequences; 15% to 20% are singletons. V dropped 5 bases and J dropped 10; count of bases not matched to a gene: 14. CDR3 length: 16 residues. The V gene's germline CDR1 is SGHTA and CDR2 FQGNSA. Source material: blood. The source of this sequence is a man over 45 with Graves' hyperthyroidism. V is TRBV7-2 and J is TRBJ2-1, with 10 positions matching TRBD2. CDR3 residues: CASSISVASGRREQFF. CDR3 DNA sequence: TGTGCCAGCAGCATTAGTGTGGCTAGCGGGAGAAGAGAGCAGTTCTTC.